These 18 T cell receptor beta chains share one sample of origin, sequenced in a study of T cell repertoires in cytomegalovirus infection. TCRdb re-analysed the reads in MiXCR, keeping a single row per CDR3 protein. This sample carries some 920,000 distinct CDR3 sequences, around 30% of them seen once, and the ten largest clones take over 13%. Which antigens these TCRs recognize remains unknown. Sample: cultured CD8+ T cells from PBMCs, taken from culture after CMV antigen stimulation. All receptors come from a human donor in good health (CMV status not recorded). Some clones in this sample may be carry-over from other donors' samples.

This clonotype showed up just once. The rearrangement uses TRBV29-1 and TRBJ2-1; D uncertain. The CDR3 length is 12 residues. Trimming cost V 3 bases and J 4 bases, with 7 bases left between them. Germline V gives CDR1 SQVTM, CDR2 ANQGSEA. CDR3 coding DNA: TGCAGCGTTGACCCAGTTTACAATGAGCAGTTCTTC. Translation gives CSVDPVYNEQFF.

The chain has TRBV9 and TRBJ2-1, with D maybe TRBD2 (5 bases). CDR1 and CDR2 from the germline V gene are SGDLS and YYNGEE. The V and J ends lost 3 bases and 3 bases respectively, with 16 bases between them. The CDR3 runs 16 residues. CDR3 sequence (DNA): TGTGCCAGCAGCGCTTCAACCCCACGGGACTACAATGAGCAGTTCTTC. Translated, it gives CASSASTPRDYNEQFF. Full variable domain (outside the CDR3, taken from reference TRBV9 and TRBJ2-1): DSGVTQTPKHLITATGQRVTLRCSPRSGDLSVYWYQQSLDQGLQFLIQYYNGEERAKGNILERFSAQQFPDLHSELNLSSLELGDSALYFCASSASTPRDYNEQFFGPGTRLTVL.

The CDR3 DNA reads as TGTGCCGTGTATGGGGACAGGGGACCTGGGGCCAACGTCCTGACTTTC. As protein: CAVYGDRGPGANVLTF. The chain carries TRBV12-3 or TRBV12-4 and TRBJ2-6; 10 nucleotides agree with TRBD1. The CDR3 consists of 16 residues. The trim removed 11 bases at V and 2 bases at J, leaving 9 bases unmatched.

This chain links TRBV6-5 with TRBJ1-3; possibly TRBD1 for D (5 bases). Per the germline V gene, CDR1 is MNHEY and CDR2 is SVGAGI. Trimming took 2 bases from V and 5 from J, leaving 10 bases between them. This CDR3 contains 14 residues. CDR3 DNA: TGTGCCAGCAGTTACAGGGGCGGAAGAAACACCATATATTTT. Translation gives CASSYRGGRNTIYF.

In its sample, this clonotype was seen many times. The rearrangement uses TRBV7-6 and TRBJ1-1; a possible D gene is TRBD1 (6 bases). V was trimmed by 1 base and J by 7 bases, leaving 16 bases between them. The germline gives CDR1 SGHVS, CDR2 FNYEAQ. The CDR3 length is 15 residues. Here the CDR3 DNA reads TGTGCCAGCAGCTTAGGGATATTCGGGGGCATTGAAGCTTTCTTT. Residues: CASSLGIFGGIEAFF.

This clonotype was seen only a few times. The chain carries TRBV7-6 and TRBJ2-7, with 8 nucleotides matching TRBD1. The J segment lost 3 bases and the V segment lost 3 bases, leaving 7 bases of the junction unmatched. From germline, CDR1 is SGHVS and CDR2 FNYEAQ. The CDR3 extends over 15 amino acids. The CDR3 is CASSFNQGAFYEQYF. DNA of the CDR3: TGTGCCAGCAGCTTTAATCAGGGGGCTTTCTACGAGCAGTACTTC.

This clonotype was recorded a few times. The chain is built from TRBV7-8 and TRBJ2-4, with D uncertain. This CDR3 has 13 amino acids. With 2 bases removed from V and 3 bases from J, the gap between germline ends came to 5 bases. The germline V gene encodes CDR1 SGHVS and CDR2 FQNEAQ. CDR3 nucleotides: TGTGCCAGCAGCTTAACAGACAAAAACATTCAGTACTTC. Its protein product is CASSLTDKNIQYF.

This clonotype was detected only a few times. The DNA for the CDR3 is TGTGCCAGCAGTGAATATGGGATAGGGGGCGACTGGGCCAACGTCCTGACTTTC. This codes for CASSEYGIGGDWANVLTF. The chain couples TRBV25-1 to TRBJ2-6; TRBD1 agrees at 7 bases. This CDR3 spans 18 amino acids. Germline CDR1 and CDR2: MGHDK and SYGVNS. V was pared by 0 bases and J by 5 bases, with 10 bases of the junction left unmatched.

This clonotype was found once. The chain couples TRBV5-1 to TRBJ1-1; possible D gene TRBD1, 6 bases. V shed 7 bases and J shed 1 base, with 14 bases lying between them. The CDR3 contains 14 residues. Germline-derived CDR1 and CDR2 are SGHRS and YFSETQ. CDR3: CASGPGARNTEAFF. CDR3 coding DNA: TGCGCCAGCGGGCCGGGGGCGCGGAACACTGAAGCTTTCTTT.

The chain uses TRBV6-5 and TRBJ2-3; unclear D gene. Between the trimmed V and J ends, which lost 6 bases and 1 base, there was a span of 11 bases. Germline CDR1 reads MNHEY; CDR2 reads SVGAGI. The CDR3 sequence is 14 residues long. Here the CDR3 reads CASSLRTRTDTQYF. The CDR3 DNA follows: TGTGCCAGCAGCCTACGTACCCGCACAGATACGCAGTATTTT.

V is TRBV14 and J is TRBJ2-2; D gene unclear. From germline, CDR1 is SGHDN and CDR2 FVKESK. This CDR3 is built from 15 residues. Trimming took off 5 bases at V and 1 base at J, with 11 bases between the two ends. CDR3 region: CASSYLQENTGELFF. In DNA, the CDR3 is TGTGCCAGCAGCTACCTCCAGGAGAACACCGGGGAGCTGTTTTTT.

The table lists this clonotype with many counts. J is TRBJ2-1 and V is TRBV7-2; 8 nucleotides line up with TRBD2. The CDR3 spans 14 residues. Germline V gives CDR1 SGHTA, CDR2 FQGNSA. Trimming removed 5 bases from V and 5 bases from J; junction bases left unmatched: 5. Here the CDR3 DNA reads TGTGCCAGCAGCCGGCCCGGGGGGGACAATGAGCAGTTCTTC. Its protein is CASSRPGGDNEQFF.

Ten or more counts support this clonotype. This chain links TRBV7-6 with TRBJ2-1, with 11 bases fitting TRBD2. The CDR3 has 16 amino acids. Germline V gives CDR1 SGHVS, CDR2 FNYEAQ. J was trimmed by 10 bases and V by 2 bases; bases with no gene match: 10. CDR3 in amino acids: CASSLSRASGGWEQFF. CDR3 sequence (DNA): TGTGCCAGCAGCTTATCCCGCGCTAGCGGGGGGTGGGAGCAGTTCTTC.

This chain links TRBV12-3 or TRBV12-4 with TRBJ2-3; D gene ambiguous. The CDR3 covers 12 residues. V gave up 10 bases and J gave up 6 bases, with 14 bases separating them. The CDR3 here is CATRTLMDTQYF. CDR3 coding DNA: TGTGCCACCCGGACCCTAATGGATACGCAGTATTTT.

The gene calls are TRBV2 and TRBJ1-4, with D possibly being TRBD1 (5 bases). Trimming shortened V by 7 bases and J by 8 bases, and 20 bases separated the two germline ends. The CDR3 has 15 amino acids. Per the germline V gene, CDR1 is SNHLY and CDR2 is FYNNEI. Written as DNA, the CDR3 is TGTGCCAGCATCCCGGAGAGAGGGGATAACGAAAAACTGTTTTTT. Protein: CASIPERGDNEKLFF.

This clonotype was picked up a small number of times. This sequence joins TRBV20-1 and TRBJ2-2, with a weak D call TRBD2 (5 bases). Trimming shortened V by 6 bases and J by 3 bases, and 11 bases separated the two germline ends. Germline V gene sequence: CDR1 DFQATT, CDR2 SNEGSKA (reference sequence). The CDR3 runs to 13 residues. The CDR3 region is CSATSSDTGELFF. The CDR3 nucleotides are TGCAGTGCAACTAGTTCGGACACCGGGGAGCTGTTTTTT.

This clonotype was detected only a few times. The V and J genes are TRBV6-5 and TRBJ2-3, with 8 bases that match TRBD2. CDR1 and CDR2 from the germline V gene are MNHEY and SVGAGI. Losses at the gene ends were 0 bases for V and 4 bases for J; bases not matched to a gene: 3. CDR3 length: 15 amino acids. The CDR3 protein is CASSYSTGGADTQYF. Here the CDR3 DNA reads TGTGCCAGCAGTTACTCGACGGGGGGGGCAGATACGCAGTATTTT.

This clonotype occurred a few times. The chain joins TRBV7-8 to TRBJ2-5; TRBD1 or TRBD2 may be the D gene (5 bases each). CDR1 and CDR2 from the germline V gene are SGHVS and FQNEAQ. V was clipped by 4 bases and J by 2 bases, with 17 bases between them. The CDR3 contains 16 residues. The CDR3: CASSSRGRIPQETQYF. Written as DNA, the CDR3 is TGTGCCAGCAGCTCTAGGGGACGGATCCCTCAAGAGACCCAGTACTTC. Drawing the rest from reference TRBV7-8 and TRBJ2-5, the complete variable domain is GAGVSQSPRYKVAKRGQDVALRCDPISGHVSLFWYQQALGQGPEFLTYFQNEAQLDKSGLPSDRFFAERPEGSVSTLKIQRTQQEDSAVYLCASSSRGRIPQETQYFGPGTRLLVL.